Following are 4 T cell receptor beta chains from one sample sequenced in a study of early T cells in non-severe SARS-CoV-2 infection. MiXCR, applied by TCRdb to the 5' RACE reads, yields one record per CDR3 protein. The repertoire holds more than 45,000 distinct CDR3 sequences, over 10% seen once, with around 4.9% in the top ten. The sequenced material came from whole blood. The receptors here all came from an adult who was a healthcare worker with PCR-confirmed SARS-CoV-2 infection or an uninfected control (not recorded which).

This clonotype was recorded at least ten times. This sequence joins TRBV5-1 and TRBJ1-2, with D hard to call. The CDR3 spans 16 residues. Germline V CDR1 and CDR2: SGHRS, YFSETQ. With 4 bases removed from V and 6 bases from J, the gap between germline ends came to 22 bases. Here the CDR3 reads CASSREGTGFGDGYTF. The CDR3 bases are TGCGCCAGCAGCCGAGAGGGAACGGGTTTTGGGGATGGCTACACCTTC.

This clonotype was seen a handful of times. The chain has TRBV6-2 or TRBV6-3 and TRBJ2-7; the D gene is possibly TRBD1 (5 bases). Trimming cost V 6 bases and J 0 bases, with 15 bases left between them. CDR3 length equals 15 residues. Germline loops: CDR1 MNHEY, CDR2 SVGEGT. In nucleotides, the CDR3 is TGTGCCAGCAGACCGCAGGGAACCAGCTCCTACGAGCAGTACTTC. Its protein product is CASRPQGTSSYEQYF.

V and J are TRBV6-2 or TRBV6-3 and TRBJ2-7; D may be TRBD2 (5 bases). The CDR3 extends over 17 amino acids. CDR1 is MNHEY, CDR2 SVGEGT, per germline. V was clipped by 10 bases and J by 2 bases, with 27 bases between them. CDR3 residues: CATHWVEESNLTYEQYF. CDR3 sequence (DNA): TGTGCCACCCATTGGGTGGAGGAGTCTAATCTGACCTACGAGCAGTACTTC.

This chain uses TRBV2 with TRBJ1-2; 7 bases are a match to TRBD1. The CDR3 has 13 amino acids. Germline CDR1 SNHLY, CDR2 FYNNEI. Trimming at V came to 7 bases and at J to 5 bases, leaving 7 bases not matched to a gene. CDR3: CASTRRDSYGYTF. CDR3 nucleotide sequence: TGTGCCAGCACCCGGAGGGACAGTTATGGCTACACCTTC.